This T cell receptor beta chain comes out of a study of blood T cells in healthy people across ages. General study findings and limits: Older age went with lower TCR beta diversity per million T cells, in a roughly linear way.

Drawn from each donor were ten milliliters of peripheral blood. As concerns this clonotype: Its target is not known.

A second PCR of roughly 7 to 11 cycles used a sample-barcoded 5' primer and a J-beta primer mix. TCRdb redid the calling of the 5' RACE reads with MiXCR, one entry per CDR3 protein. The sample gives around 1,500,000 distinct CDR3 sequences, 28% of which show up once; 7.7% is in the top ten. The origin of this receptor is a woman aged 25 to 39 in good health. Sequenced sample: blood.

The chain's CDR3 is CASSRTINSETQYF. CDR3 nucleotide sequence: TGCGCCAGCAGCCGAACGATCAATAGCGAGACCCAGTACTTC. The chain employs TRBV5-1 and TRBJ2-5; no clear D gene. V was cut by 4 bases and J by 5 bases, with 15 bases left in between. Germline CDR1 and CDR2: SGHRS and YFSETQ. This CDR3 has 14 amino acids.